This T cell receptor (beta chain) was identified during a study of T cells in Graves' hyperthyroidism and ophthalmopathy. The germline V and J ends were trimmed by 4 bases and 10 bases, with 17 bases remaining between them. Per the germline V gene, CDR1 is SGHTA and CDR2 is FQGNSA. This CDR3 comprises 15 residues. Points on this clonotype: A read error may explain this, as a much larger clone is one base away.

There were TCR beta CDR3 regions amplified from RNA transcripts. The HTBI primer set drove a first-round RT-PCR of the TCR CDR3. Using its own MiXCR run on the multiplex PCR reads, TCRdb lists one record per CDR3 protein. Here the sample spans roughly 500,000 distinct CDR3 sequences, roughly 16% being singletons. Pregnant or lactating patients were excluded, as were those with uncontrolled infection or other autoimmune disease. This clonotype was sampled from a woman in her twenties or thirties with Graves' ophthalmopathy. Sequencing was carried out using blood. V usage is TRBV7-2 and J usage is TRBJ1-6; D possibly corresponds to TRBD1 (5 bases). CDR3 residues: CASSSTVVGGSPLHF. CDR3 nucleotides: TGTGCCAGCAGCTCTACAGTCGTGGGGGGATCACCCCTCCACTTT.